The T cell receptor beta chain under discussion was sequenced for a study of blood T cell repertoires in COVID-19. Study context: Both acute and convalescent COVID-19 samples were obtained from the United States, Italy and Spain. The analysed material was cDNA or gDNA that came from T cells, B-cell-depleted T cells, or PBMCs.

The CDR3 contains 13 residues. CDR1 and CDR2 from the germline V gene are SEHNR and FQNEAQ (reference sequence). The V end lost 2 bases, the J end lost 4 bases, and 8 bases lay between the germline ends. In the original analysis: Estimation of nucleated cell counts was performed using reference gene primer amplification. TCRdb's table, derived via immunoSEQ multiplex PCR, lists solely in-frame clones and lacks some. That table supplies the V and J calls and clone size; D and trimming were determined from the DNA. The sample shows about 60,000 clones, just under 85% of them seen only once. The sequence was obtained from a man in his fifties or sixties with acute or convalescent COVID-19. Sample: peripheral blood. The V and J genes are TRBV7-9 and TRBJ1-1; TRBD1 might be the D (5 bases). CDR3 loop: CASSLIDSTEAFF. In DNA form, the CDR3 reads TGTGCCAGCAGCTTAATCGACAGCACTGAAGCTTTCTTT.